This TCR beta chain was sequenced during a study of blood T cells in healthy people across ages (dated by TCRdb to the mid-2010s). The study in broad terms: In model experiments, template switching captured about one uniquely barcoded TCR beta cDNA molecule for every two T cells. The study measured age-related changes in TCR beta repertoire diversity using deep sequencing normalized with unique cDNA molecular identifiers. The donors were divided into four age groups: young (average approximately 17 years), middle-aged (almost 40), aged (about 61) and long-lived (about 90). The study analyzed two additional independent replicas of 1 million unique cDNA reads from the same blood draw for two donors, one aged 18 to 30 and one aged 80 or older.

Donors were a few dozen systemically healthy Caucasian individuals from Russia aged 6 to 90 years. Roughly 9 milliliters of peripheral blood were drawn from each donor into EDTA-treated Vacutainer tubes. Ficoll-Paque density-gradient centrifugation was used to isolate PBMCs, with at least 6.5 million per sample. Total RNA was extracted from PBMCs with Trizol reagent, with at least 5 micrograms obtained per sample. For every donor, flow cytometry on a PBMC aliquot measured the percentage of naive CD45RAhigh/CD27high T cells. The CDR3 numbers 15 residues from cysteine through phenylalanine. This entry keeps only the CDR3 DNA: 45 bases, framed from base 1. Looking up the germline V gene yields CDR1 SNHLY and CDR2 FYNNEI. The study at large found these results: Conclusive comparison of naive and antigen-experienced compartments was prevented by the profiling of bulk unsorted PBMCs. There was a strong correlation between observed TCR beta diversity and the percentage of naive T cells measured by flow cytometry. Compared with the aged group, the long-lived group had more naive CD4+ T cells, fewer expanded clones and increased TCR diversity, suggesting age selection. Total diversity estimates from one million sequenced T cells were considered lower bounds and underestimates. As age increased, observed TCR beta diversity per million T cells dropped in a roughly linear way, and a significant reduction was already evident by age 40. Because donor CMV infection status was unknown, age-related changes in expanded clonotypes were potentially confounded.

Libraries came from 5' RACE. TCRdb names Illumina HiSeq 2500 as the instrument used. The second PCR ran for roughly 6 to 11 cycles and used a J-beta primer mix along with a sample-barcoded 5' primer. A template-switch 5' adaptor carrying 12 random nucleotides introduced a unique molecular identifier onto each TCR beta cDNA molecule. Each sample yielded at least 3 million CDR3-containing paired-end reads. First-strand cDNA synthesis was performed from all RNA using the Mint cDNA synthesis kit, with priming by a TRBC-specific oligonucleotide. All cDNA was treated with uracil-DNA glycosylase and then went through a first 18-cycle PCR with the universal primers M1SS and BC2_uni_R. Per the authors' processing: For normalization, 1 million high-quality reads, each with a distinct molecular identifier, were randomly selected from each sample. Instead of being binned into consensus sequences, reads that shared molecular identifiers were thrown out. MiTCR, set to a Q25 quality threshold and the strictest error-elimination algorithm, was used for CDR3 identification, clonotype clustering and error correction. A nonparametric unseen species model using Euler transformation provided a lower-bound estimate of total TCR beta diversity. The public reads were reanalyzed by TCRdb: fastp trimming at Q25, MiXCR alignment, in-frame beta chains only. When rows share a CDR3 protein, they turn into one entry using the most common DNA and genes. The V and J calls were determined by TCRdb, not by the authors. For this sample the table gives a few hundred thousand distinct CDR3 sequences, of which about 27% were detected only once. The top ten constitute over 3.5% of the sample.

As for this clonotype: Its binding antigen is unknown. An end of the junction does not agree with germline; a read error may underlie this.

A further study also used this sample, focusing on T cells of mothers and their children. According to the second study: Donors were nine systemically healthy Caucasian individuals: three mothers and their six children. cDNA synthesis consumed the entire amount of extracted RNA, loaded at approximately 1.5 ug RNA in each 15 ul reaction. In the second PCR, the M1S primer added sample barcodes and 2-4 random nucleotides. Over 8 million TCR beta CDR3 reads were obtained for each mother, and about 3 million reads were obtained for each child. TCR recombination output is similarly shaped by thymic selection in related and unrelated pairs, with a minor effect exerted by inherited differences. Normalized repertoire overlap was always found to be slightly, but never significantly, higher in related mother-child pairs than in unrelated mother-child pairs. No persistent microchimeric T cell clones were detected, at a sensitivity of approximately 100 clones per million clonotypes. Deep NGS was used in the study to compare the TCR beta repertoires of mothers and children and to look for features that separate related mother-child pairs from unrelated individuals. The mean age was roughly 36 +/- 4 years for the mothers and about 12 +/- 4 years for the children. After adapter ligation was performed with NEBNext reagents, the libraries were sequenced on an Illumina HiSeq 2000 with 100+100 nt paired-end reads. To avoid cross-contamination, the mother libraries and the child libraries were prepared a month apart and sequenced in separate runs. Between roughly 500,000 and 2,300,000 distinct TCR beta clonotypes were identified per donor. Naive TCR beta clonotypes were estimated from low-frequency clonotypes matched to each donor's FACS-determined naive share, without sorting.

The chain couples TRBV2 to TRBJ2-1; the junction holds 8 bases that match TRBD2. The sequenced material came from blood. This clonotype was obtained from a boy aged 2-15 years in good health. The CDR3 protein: CASSEARSGVGEQCF. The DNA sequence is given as TGTGCCAGCAGTGAAGCGCGTAGCGGGGTGGGTGAGCAGTGCTTC.